This passage covers 7 T cell receptor beta chains from one sample sequenced in a study of cytomegalovirus exposure and HLA in healthy donors. 60 Vbeta and 13 Jbeta primers were used in PCR. Profiling relied on immunoSEQ multiplex PCR, and the TCRdb table lists in-frame clones only, not all of them. The table has some 120,000 clones, around 80% seen once; the top ten hold 4.5% to 5.5%. The sample taken for sequencing was PBMCs. These receptors were collected from a man younger than 45 in good health and CMV-seronegative.

The count of this clone is one. This chain links TRBV28 with TRBJ1-5, with unresolved D. The CDR3 contains 12 residues. Trimming pared 7 bases from V and 6 bases from J, leaving 10 bases between. In germline, CDR1 is MDHEN, CDR2 SYDVKM. CDR3 sequence reads: CASTLPGQPQHF. Here the CDR3 DNA reads TGTGCCAGCACTCTCCCGGGTCAGCCCCAGCATTTT.

The gene calls are TRBV2 and TRBJ2-5, with D possibly TRBD1 on 6 matching bases. V was shortened by 4 bases and J by 5 bases, with 14 bases between the two germline ends. CDR1 is SNHLY and CDR2 is FYNNEI in the germline V gene. The CDR3 covers 14 residues. The CDR3 sequence is CASSAQGMGETQYF. CDR3 sequence (DNA): TGTGCCAGCAGTGCTCAGGGGATGGGGGAGACCCAGTACTTC.

DNA of the CDR3: TGCGCCAGCAGCCAAGTTCGGGGACAGAAATTTGATGGCTACACCTTC. It translates to CASSQVRGQKFDGYTF. V and J are TRBV4-1 and TRBJ1-2, with 7 nucleotides matching TRBD1. Germline CDR1 MGHRA, CDR2 YSYEKL. This CDR3 spans 16 amino acids. Trimming cost V 1 base and J 6 bases; bases outside gene matches: 11.

The table lists this clone with a few counts. The gene calls are TRBV15 and TRBJ2-7, with TRBD1 identical over 8 bases. With V trimmed by 5 bases and J by 0 bases, 6 bases remained unmatched. Germline V lookup: CDR1 LNHNV, CDR2 YYDKDF (reference sequence). This CDR3 spans 15 amino acids. CDR3 coding DNA: TGTGCCACCAGCCCAGGGGGCCTAGGCTCCTACGAGCAGTACTTC. The encoded protein is CATSPGGLGSYEQYF.

J is TRBJ1-1 and V is TRBV5-1; TRBD1 matches 10 bases. The germline CDR1 and CDR2 sequences are SGHRS and YFSETQ. V was pared by 0 bases and J by 7 bases, with 3 bases of the junction left unmatched. CDR3 length: 14 residues. The CDR3 is CASSLGQGAIEAFF. In nucleotides, the CDR3 is TGCGCCAGCAGCTTGGGACAGGGGGCAATTGAAGCTTTCTTT.

The rearrangement joins TRBV29-1 to TRBJ1-1; D unresolved. V was shortened by 3 bases and J by 0 bases, with 11 bases between the two germline ends. Germline-derived CDR1 and CDR2 are SQVTM and ANQGSEA. The CDR3 extends over 14 amino acids. CDR3 nucleotide sequence: TGCAGCGTTGAGTTAGGAGGGATGAACACTGAAGCTTTCTTT. Protein sequence: CSVELGGMNTEAFF.

The chain employs TRBV27 and TRBJ2-7, with TRBD1 as a possible D gene (5 bases). Trimming pared 0 bases from V and 6 bases from J, leaving 6 bases between. The CDR3 contains 12 residues. CDR1 MNHEY and CDR2 SMNVEV come from the germline V gene (reference sequence). The CDR3 protein is CASSLSRGEQYF. The CDR3 coding sequence is TGTGCCAGCAGTTTATCTAGGGGCGAGCAGTACTTC.